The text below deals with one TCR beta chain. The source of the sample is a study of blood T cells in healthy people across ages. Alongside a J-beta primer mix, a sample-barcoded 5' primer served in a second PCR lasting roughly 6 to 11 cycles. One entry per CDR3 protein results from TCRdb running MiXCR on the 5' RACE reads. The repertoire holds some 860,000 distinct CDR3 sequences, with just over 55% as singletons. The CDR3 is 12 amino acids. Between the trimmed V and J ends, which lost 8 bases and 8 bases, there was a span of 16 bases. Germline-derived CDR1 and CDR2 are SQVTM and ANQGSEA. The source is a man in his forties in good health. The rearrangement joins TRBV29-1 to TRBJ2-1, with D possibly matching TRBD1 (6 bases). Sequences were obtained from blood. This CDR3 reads CSSLGGEYEQFF. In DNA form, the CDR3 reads TGCAGCTCGCTTGGGGGCGAGTATGAGCAGTTCTTC.